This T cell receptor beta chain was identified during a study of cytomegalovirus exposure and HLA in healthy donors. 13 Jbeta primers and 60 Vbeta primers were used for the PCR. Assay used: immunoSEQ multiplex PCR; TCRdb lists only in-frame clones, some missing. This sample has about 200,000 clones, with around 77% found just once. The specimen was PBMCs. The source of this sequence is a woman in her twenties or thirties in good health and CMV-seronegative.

The CDR3 nucleotides read TGTGCCAGCAGTGAATTATTCAGGGTTAATTCACCCCTCCACTTT. The encoded protein is CASSELFRVNSPLHF. The V gene is TRBV25-1, the J gene TRBJ1-6, with D maybe TRBD1 (5 bases). Trimming cost V 1 base and J 6 bases, with 10 bases left between them. CDR1 MGHDK and CDR2 SYGVNS come from the germline V gene. The CDR3 sequence is 15 residues long. Looking up the rest from reference TRBV25-1 and TRBJ1-6 gives the full variable domain: EADIYQTPRYLVIGTGKKITLECSQTMGHDKMYWYQQDPGMELHLIHYSYGVNSTEKGDLSSESTVSRIRTEHFPLTLESARPSHTSQYLCASSELFRVNSPLHFGNGTRLTVT.